The present entry profiles one TCR beta chain with its context. The data derive from a study of blood T cell repertoires in COVID-19. Whole-study context: PBMCs, B-cell-depleted T cells, or T cells were the source of the cDNA or gDNA that made up the material.

Authors' methods: The assay estimated nucleated cells by amplifying reference gene primers. Data came from immunoSEQ multiplex PCR; TCRdb stores just in-frame clones and leaves some out. V, J and clone size reflect that table, while D and trimming were determined from the DNA. The sample lists approximately 400,000 clones, around 87% seen once, with 1% to 1.5% in the top ten. Each recovered donor of Cohort 3 presented with two negative PCRs, clearance, or symptom resolution. The CDR3 runs to 13 residues. From germline, CDR1 is SEHNR and CDR2 FQNEAQ (reference sequence). Trimming pared 0 bases from V and 6 bases from J, leaving 6 bases between.

Sample: PBMCs or T cells enriched from blood (not recorded which). The sequence was obtained from a man aged 25-40 years who had recovered from COVID-19. J is TRBJ1-5 and V is TRBV7-9, with D perhaps TRBD1 (6 bases). Here the CDR3 reads CASSLAGAQPQHF. DNA of the CDR3: TGTGCCAGCAGCTTAGCGGGGGCTCAGCCCCAGCATTTT.